These 29 T cell receptor beta chains were all obtained from the same sample, sequenced in a study of cytomegalovirus exposure and HLA in healthy donors. Some clones are missing from TCRdb's copy, which holds only in-frame ones; the method was immunoSEQ multiplex PCR. The sample has fewer than 350,000 clones; over 75% are singletons. Sequencing used PBMCs. The receptors derive from a woman between 18 and 29 years old in good health and CMV-seronegative.

The chain carries TRBV5-6 and TRBJ1-1; D uncertain. The CDR3 sequence is 16 residues long. The germline gives CDR1 SGHDT, CDR2 YYEEEE. V lost 4 bases and J 1 base, leaving 17 bases between the germline ends. The CDR3 sequence: CASSPLVVTRNTEAFF. The CDR3 DNA reads TGTGCCAGCAGCCCCCTGGTGGTCACGCGGAACACTGAAGCTTTCTTT.

The count of this clone is one. The gene calls are TRBV5-1 and TRBJ2-7; unclear D gene. Germline CDR1 is SGHRS and CDR2 is YFSETQ. The length of the CDR3 is 15 residues. The ends were cut back, 4 bases at V and 0 bases at J, with 14 bases in the middle. As DNA, the CDR3 is TGCGCCAGCAGCGTCCATCTGCGGAGCTCCTACGAGCAGTACTTC. As protein: CASSVHLRSSYEQYF.

The count of this clone is one. CDR3 amino acids: CASSVEDRGYGYTF. DNA of the CDR3: TGTGCCAGCAGCGTCGAAGACAGGGGTTATGGCTACACCTTC. This rearrangement joins TRBV9 to TRBJ1-2; TRBD1 matches at 8 bases. Trimming cost V 2 bases and J 5 bases; bases outside gene matches: 5. The CDR3 consists of 14 residues. CDR1 and CDR2 from the germline V gene are SGDLS and YYNGEE.

This chain connects TRBV28 to TRBJ1-5, with TRBD1 identical over 7 bases. Per the germline V gene, CDR1 is MDHEN and CDR2 is SYDVKM. V was clipped by 5 bases and J by 0 bases; unmatched bases: 7. The CDR3 is 16 residues long. The CDR3 loop reads CASSGGTAYSNQPQHF. Written as DNA, the CDR3 is TGTGCCAGCAGTGGCGGGACAGCCTATAGCAATCAGCCCCAGCATTTT.

The genes are TRBV6-4 and TRBJ2-2; 8 bases match TRBD2. With 6 bases clipped from V and 4 bases from J, the junction kept 7 bases outside the gene matches. CDR3 length: 15 amino acids. Germline CDR1 is MRHNA and CDR2 is SNTAGT. The CDR3 sequence: CASSPSGGPTGELFF. In DNA form, the CDR3 reads TGTGCCAGCAGCCCCTCGGGGGGGCCCACCGGGGAGCTGTTTTTT.

The table lists this clone with a few counts. The identical CDR3 is also encoded by other nucleotide sequences in the sample. J is TRBJ1-5 and V is TRBV2; possible D gene TRBD1, 6 bases. Trimming took off 7 bases at V and 2 bases at J, with 6 bases between the two ends. Germline CDR1 reads SNHLY; CDR2 reads FYNNEI. This CDR3 region has 12 residues. The CDR3 spells CASNRGNQPQHF. CDR3 DNA: TGTGCCAGCAACAGGGGCAATCAGCCCCAGCATTTT.

This clone was observed a single time. The rearrangement links TRBV27 to TRBJ2-7; 11 bases map to TRBD2. J lost 2 bases, V lost 2 bases, and 5 bases had no gene match. CDR3 size: 16 residues. The germline V gene has CDR1 MNHEY and CDR2 SMNVEV (reference sequence). The CDR3 region is CASSLNGLAGTYEQYF. DNA of the CDR3: TGTGCCAGCAGTTTAAACGGACTAGCGGGTACCTACGAGCAGTACTTC.

The genes are TRBV28 and TRBJ2-5; 7 nucleotides line up with TRBD1. CDR3 length equals 15 residues. V trimming: 5 bases; J trimming: 5 bases; junction bases outside the gene matches: 11. Germline CDR1 and CDR2: MDHEN and SYDVKM. CDR3 region: CASSGSGQVTETQYF. The CDR3 DNA sequence: TGTGCCAGCAGTGGCTCCGGACAGGTGACGGAGACCCAGTACTTC. The whole variable domain, filled in from reference TRBV28 and TRBJ2-5, reads DVKVTQSSRYLVKRTGEKVFLECVQDMDHENMFWYRQDPGLGLRLIYFSYDVKMKEKGDIPEGYSVSREKKERFSLILESASTNQTSMYLCASSGSGQVTETQYFGPGTRLLVL.

The CDR3 region has the DNA TGTGCCAGCAGCACACAGGGGACAGGGAATGAAAAACTGTTTTTT. Its protein product is CASSTQGTGNEKLFF. The chain has TRBV9 and TRBJ1-4; 9 bases are shared with TRBD1. Germline CDR1 and CDR2: SGDLS and YYNGEE. Trimming cost V 4 bases and J 5 bases; bases outside gene matches: 6. The CDR3 totals 15 residues.

The rearrangement uses TRBV10-3 and TRBJ2-7; 10 nucleotides match TRBD2. CDR1 is ENHRY and CDR2 is SYGVKD in the germline V gene. Trimming took 4 bases from V and 2 from J; bases not matched to a gene: 8. The CDR3 has 16 residues. This chain's CDR3 is CAISGSSSGGTYEQYF. CDR3 bases: TGTGCCATCAGTGGGTCCTCTAGCGGGGGAACCTACGAGCAGTACTTC.

This clone was seen repeatedly, ten times or more. V gene TRBV6-1 combines with J gene TRBJ1-6; TRBD1 is a possible D gene (5 bases). CDR3 length equals 15 residues. Germline loops: CDR1 MNHNS, CDR2 SASEGT. V gave up 5 bases and J gave up 9 bases, with 17 bases separating them. The CDR3 spells CASSTSAGSGSPLHF. CDR3 bases: TGTGCCAGCAGTACCTCCGCAGGGTCAGGTTCACCCCTCCACTTT.

V is TRBV6-5 and J is TRBJ2-3, with D possibly matching TRBD1 (5 bases). Trimming shortened V by 8 bases and J by 10 bases, and 13 bases separated the two germline ends. The germline gives CDR1 MNHEY, CDR2 SVGAGI. CDR3 length: 11 amino acids. The CDR3 loop is CASRGVRAQYF. In DNA, the CDR3 is TGTGCCAGCCGTGGAGTCAGGGCGCAGTATTTT.

The rearrangement links TRBV28 to TRBJ2-5; the match to TRBD1 covers 7 bases. CDR1 is MDHEN and CDR2 is SYDVKM in the germline V gene. J was trimmed by 2 bases and V by 6 bases; bases with no gene match: 3. The CDR3 is made up of 13 amino acids. The DNA of the CDR3 is TGTGCCAGCAGACAGGGGTGTCAAGAGACCCAGTACTTC. Translating gives CASRQGCQETQYF.

The chain joins TRBV15 to TRBJ1-3; no firm D call. The V and J ends lost 3 bases and 4 bases respectively, with 13 bases between them. Germline V gene sequence: CDR1 LNHNV, CDR2 YYDKDF (reference sequence). There are 15 residues in the CDR3. This chain's CDR3 is CATSSEKLEGNTIYF. DNA of the CDR3: TGTGCCACCAGCAGTGAGAAACTGGAGGGAAACACCATATATTTT. The variable domain in full, with the rest retrieved from reference TRBV15 and TRBJ1-3, is DAMVIQNPRYQVTQFGKPVTLSCSQTLNHNVMYWYQQKSSQAPKLLFHYYDKDFNNEADTPDNFQSRRPNTSFCFLDIRSPGLGDTAMYLCATSSEKLEGNTIYFGEGSWLTVV.

The V call is TRBV11-2, the J call TRBJ1-3; the D is unclear. V was cut by 8 bases and J by 4 bases, with 15 bases left in between. In germline, CDR1 is SGHAT, CDR2 FQNNGV. The CDR3 loop spans 14 amino acids. In nucleotides, the CDR3 is TGTGCCAGCCGAGTCAACGGAGGAGGAAACACCATATATTTT. Protein product: CASRVNGGGNTIYF.

This clone was seen only a few times. This chain joins TRBV9 and TRBJ1-5; the match to TRBD1 covers 8 bases. CDR1 SGDLS and CDR2 YYNGEE come from the germline V gene. This CDR3 spans 15 amino acids. With V trimmed by 3 bases and J by 7 bases, 9 bases remained unmatched. The CDR3 bases are TGTGCCAGCAGCGCCACGACAGGGGAGGACCAGCCCCAGCATTTT. Translated: CASSATTGEDQPQHF.

The genes are TRBV11-2 and TRBJ2-7; D may be TRBD1 (5 bases). Germline values: CDR1 SGHAT, CDR2 FQNNGV. The germline V and J ends were trimmed by 8 bases and 1 base, with 15 bases remaining between them. The CDR3 sequence is 14 residues long. The CDR3 sequence: CASALAPGSYEQYF. The CDR3 nucleotides read TGTGCCAGCGCCTTGGCCCCAGGGTCCTACGAGCAGTACTTC. The full variable domain, rest sourced from reference TRBV11-2 and TRBJ2-7, is EAGVAQSPRYKIIEKRQSVAFWCNPISGHATLYWYQQILGQGPKLLIQFQNNGVVDDSQLPKDRFSAERLKGVDSTLKIQPAKLEDSAVYLCASALAPGSYEQYFGPGTRLTVT.

CDR3 protein: CASSSVRDYNYNEQFF. The DNA of the CDR3 is TGTGCCAGCAGCTCCGTCCGGGACTACAATTACAATGAGCAGTTCTTC. J is TRBJ2-1 and V is TRBV7-8; 7 bases agree with TRBD2. The CDR3 is 16 residues long. With V trimmed by 4 bases and J by 4 bases, 10 bases remained unmatched. Germline V gene sequence: CDR1 SGHVS, CDR2 FQNEAQ.

J is TRBJ2-2 and V is TRBV5-1; TRBD2 matches 7 bases. Germline values: CDR1 SGHRS, CDR2 YFSETQ. The CDR3 length is 15 residues. Trimming at V came to 2 bases and at J to 2 bases, leaving 3 bases not matched to a gene. The CDR3 DNA sequence: TGCGCCAGCAGCTTTAGCGGGCCCAACACCGGGGAGCTGTTTTTT. Protein: CASSFSGPNTGELFF.

This clone was recorded only once. The chain couples TRBV11-2 to TRBJ2-1; TRBD1 agrees at 8 bases. Germline CDR1 is SGHAT and CDR2 is FQNNGV. The CDR3 consists of 15 residues. Losses at the gene ends were 4 bases for V and 4 bases for J; bases not matched to a gene: 6. The CDR3: CASSSLRGRYNEQFF. CDR3 nucleotides: TGTGCCAGCAGCTCCCTCAGGGGGCGTTACAATGAGCAGTTCTTC.

The chain joins TRBV19 to TRBJ1-4; 9 bases fit TRBD1. Trimming at V came to 3 bases and at J to 10 bases, leaving 15 bases not matched to a gene. CDR3 length equals 17 residues. CDR1 and CDR2 (germline): LNHDA, SQIVND (reference sequence). The DNA of the CDR3 is TGTGCCAGTAGTATTTGGGGGCTCCCGGGACAGGGTGGAAAACTGTTTTTT. It encodes CASSIWGLPGQGGKLFF.

The V and J genes are TRBV30 and TRBJ1-1; D is possibly TRBD1 (6 bases). Per germline, CDR1 GTSNPN and CDR2 SVGIG (reference sequence). This CDR3 spans 12 amino acids. V was cut by 4 bases and J by 6 bases, with 12 bases left in between. The CDR3 bases are TGTGCCTGGACGCCGGGGGGGCCTGAAGCTTTCTTT. Residues: CAWTPGGPEAFF.

The chain links TRBV6-1 to TRBJ2-3; tentative D call: TRBD2 (6 bases). Germline CDR1 MNHNS, CDR2 SASEGT. V was clipped by 11 bases and J by 2 bases, with 11 bases between them. The CDR3 is made up of 12 amino acids. CDR3: CAGGAFTDTQYF. The CDR3 bases are TGTGCCGGAGGGGCGTTCACAGATACGCAGTATTTT.

The chain has TRBV27 and TRBJ2-7, with a tentative D call TRBD2 (6 bases). V lost 4 bases and J lost 4, with 17 bases in between. Germline-derived CDR1 and CDR2 are MNHEY and SMNVEV (reference sequence). The CDR3 sequence is 15 residues long. The CDR3 sequence is CASSSTGRSGYEQYF. The CDR3 coding sequence is TGTGCCAGCAGTTCTACTGGGAGGTCCGGTTACGAGCAGTACTTC.

J is TRBJ2-7 and V is TRBV4-3; D possibly corresponds to TRBD1 (6 bases). This CDR3 has 14 residues. Trimming removed 4 bases at V and 7 bases at J, with 17 bases between. Germline-derived CDR1 and CDR2 are LGHNA and YSLEER. The CDR3 bases are TGCGCCAGCAGCCGGTCATGGGGGCCACAGGAGCAGTACTTC. Its protein product is CASSRSWGPQEQYF.

The J gene is TRBJ2-1, the V gene TRBV6-5; TRBD1 matches 10 bases. Germline CDR1 reads MNHEY; CDR2 reads SVGAGI. V shed 5 bases and J 9 bases; nucleotides not matched to a gene: 10. The CDR3 runs 15 residues. In DNA form, the CDR3 reads TGTGCCAGCAGTCGTATCCCGGGACAGGGGACTGAGCAGTTCTTC. Its translation is CASSRIPGQGTEQFF.

The chain uses TRBV2 and TRBJ2-1, with D maybe TRBD2 (5 bases). CDR1 SNHLY and CDR2 FYNNEI come from the germline V gene. V was shortened by 6 bases and J by 2 bases, with 8 bases between the two germline ends. The CDR3 is 13 amino acids. The CDR3 nucleotides are TGTGCCAGCAGAGCCGGGACCTACAATGAGCAGTTCTTC. Residues: CASRAGTYNEQFF.

V gene TRBV9 combines with J gene TRBJ2-2; the match to TRBD2 covers 9 bases. Germline V gene data show CDR1 as SGDLS and CDR2 as YYNGEE. The V segment lost 0 bases and the J segment 7 bases; nucleotides outside the gene matches: 7. The CDR3 spans 16 residues. The DNA for the CDR3 is TGTGCCAGCAGCGTAGTCCCAGCGGGAGGTCTCGGGGAGCTGTTTTTT. Translated, it gives CASSVVPAGGLGELFF.

This rearrangement joins TRBV10-1 to TRBJ2-3; 12 nucleotides match TRBD2. This CDR3 region has 15 residues. CDR1 is WNHNN, CDR2 SYGVQD, per germline (reference sequence). The ends lost 4 bases at V and 4 bases at J; junction bases unmatched: 3. In nucleotides, the CDR3 is TGCGCCAGCAGTGGACTAGCGGGAGCGGCAGATACGCAGTATTTT. As protein: CASSGLAGAADTQYF.